This is a list of T cell receptor beta chains from one sample in a study of blood T cells in healthy people across ages. TCRdb re-called the 5' RACE reads with MiXCR, one entry per CDR3 protein. The table has more than 800,000 distinct CDR3 sequences, about 30% seen once. Input material: blood. The receptors derive from a woman of 80 years or more in good health. Each CDR3 is given with its conserved first and last residue. Fields, in order: V gene, D gene, clone size, J gene, CDR3 protein, CDR3 DNA. D genes are given only for firm matches. Part of the rows lack a size; the others show once, few, many or a class for expanded clones.

v_call: TRBV10-3
d_call: .
clone_size: many
j_call: TRBJ1-2
cdr3_aa: CAISAGSTNYGYTF
cdr3_nt: TGTGCCATCAGTGCTGGCAGTACTAACTATGGCTACACCTTC

v_call: TRBV6-2/TRBV6-3
d_call: TRBD2
clone_size: few
j_call: TRBJ2-3
cdr3_aa: CASSPRTRPSDTQYF
cdr3_nt: TGTGCCAGCAGCCCCCGGACTAGACCCTCGGATACGCAGTATTTT

v_call: TRBV7-9
d_call: .
clone_size: many
j_call: TRBJ2-1
cdr3_aa: CASSPGKGASYNEQFF
cdr3_nt: TGTGCCAGCAGCCCCGGCAAAGGGGCTTCCTACAATGAGCAGTTCTTC

v_call: TRBV7-9
d_call: .
clone_size: few
j_call: TRBJ1-6
cdr3_aa: CASRYQGDNSPLHF
cdr3_nt: TGTGCCAGCAGGTACCAGGGTGATAATTCACCCCTCCACTTT

v_call: TRBV18
d_call: .
clone_size: .
j_call: TRBJ2-1
cdr3_aa: CASSSRAGRSYNEQFF
cdr3_nt: TGTGCCAGCTCATCCCGGGCAGGCCGCTCCTACAATGAGCAGTTCTTC

v_call: TRBV7-2
d_call: .
clone_size: .
j_call: TRBJ2-5
cdr3_aa: CASSLERHSGTQETQYF
cdr3_nt: TGTGCCAGCAGCTTAGAGAGACATAGCGGAACCCAAGAGACCCAGTACTTC

v_call: TRBV5-1
d_call: TRBD1
clone_size: many
j_call: TRBJ2-5
cdr3_aa: CASSVGGEKTQYF
cdr3_nt: TGCGCCAGCAGCGTAGGGGGCGAGAAGACCCAGTACTTC

v_call: TRBV12-5
d_call: .
clone_size: .
j_call: TRBJ1-2
cdr3_aa: CASGLGAKRAGYTF
cdr3_nt: TGTGCTAGTGGCTTAGGAGCGAAGCGGGCTGGCTACACCTTC

v_call: TRBV6-1
d_call: .
clone_size: few
j_call: TRBJ2-1
cdr3_aa: CASAQGPRYEQFF
cdr3_nt: TGTGCCAGCGCTCAGGGGCCTCGTTATGAGCAGTTCTTC

v_call: TRBV5-1
d_call: .
clone_size: many
j_call: TRBJ1-2
cdr3_aa: CASSFGVDGNGYTF
cdr3_nt: TGCGCCAGCAGCTTTGGAGTGGACGGAAATGGCTACACCTTC

v_call: TRBV12-3/TRBV12-4
d_call: .
clone_size: .
j_call: TRBJ2-3
cdr3_aa: CASSFARARADMQYF
cdr3_nt: TGTGCCAGCAGTTTTGCGCGGGCGAGAGCAGATATGCAGTATTTT

v_call: TRBV20-1
d_call: TRBD2
clone_size: .
j_call: TRBJ2-3
cdr3_aa: CSGTSGGAVDTQYF
cdr3_nt: TGCAGTGGGACTAGCGGGGGGGCGGTAGATACGCAGTATTTT

v_call: TRBV18
d_call: .
clone_size: .
j_call: TRBJ1-1
cdr3_aa: CASSPLDRSGAFF
cdr3_nt: TGTGCCAGCTCACCTCTCGACAGATCAGGAGCTTTCTTT

v_call: TRBV12-3/TRBV12-4
d_call: .
clone_size: .
j_call: TRBJ1-5
cdr3_aa: CASSRGHVSNQPQHF
cdr3_nt: TGTGCCAGCAGCCGCGGACATGTAAGTAATCAGCCCCAGCATTTT

v_call: TRBV5-1
d_call: .
clone_size: .
j_call: TRBJ1-2
cdr3_aa: CASDFGTNQDFVGGYTF
cdr3_nt: TGCGCCAGCGATTTCGGGACCAACCAGGACTTTGTAGGTGGCTACACCTTC

v_call: TRBV12-3/TRBV12-4
d_call: TRBD2
clone_size: .
j_call: TRBJ2-3
cdr3_aa: CASSKGALAGGSTDTEYF
cdr3_nt: TGTGCCAGCAGTAAGGGGGCACTAGCGGGGGGGAGCACAGATACGGAGTATTTT

v_call: TRBV4-2
d_call: .
clone_size: many
j_call: TRBJ1-4
cdr3_aa: CASSQVAASGEKLFF
cdr3_nt: TGTGCCAGCAGCCAGGTGGCCGCGTCGGGGGAAAAACTGTTTTTT

v_call: TRBV7-2
d_call: .
clone_size: .
j_call: TRBJ2-1
cdr3_aa: CASSSRRGRNEQFF
cdr3_nt: TGTGCCAGCAGCTCCCGAAGAGGAAGGAATGAGCAGTTCTTC

v_call: TRBV29-1
d_call: .
clone_size: .
j_call: TRBJ1-5
cdr3_aa: CSASDKDQPQHF
cdr3_nt: TGCAGCGCCTCGGACAAAGATCAGCCCCAGCATTTT

v_call: TRBV6-5
d_call: .
clone_size: many
j_call: TRBJ2-5
cdr3_aa: CASSRVKGPQYF
cdr3_nt: TGTGCCAGCAGCAGGGTCAAGGGGCCCCAGTACTTC

v_call: TRBV5-1
d_call: TRBD1
clone_size: .
j_call: TRBJ1-6
cdr3_aa: CASSADRDNSPLHF
cdr3_nt: TGCGCCAGCAGCGCGGACAGGGACAATTCACCCCTCCACTTT

v_call: TRBV3-1
d_call: .
clone_size: few
j_call: TRBJ1-6
cdr3_aa: CASSFRVGDSPLHF
cdr3_nt: TGTGCCAGCAGCTTCAGGGTGGGGGACTCACCCCTCCACTTT

v_call: TRBV10-2
d_call: TRBD1
clone_size: few
j_call: TRBJ1-1
cdr3_aa: CASSPGTGGKLEAFF
cdr3_nt: TGCGCCAGCAGCCCAGGGACAGGGGGAAAATTAGAAGCTTTCTTT

v_call: TRBV11-3
d_call: .
clone_size: many
j_call: TRBJ2-3
cdr3_aa: CASSLDAGNTDTQYF
cdr3_nt: TGTGCCAGCAGCTTAGATGCAGGCAACACAGATACGCAGTATTTT

v_call: TRBV24-1
d_call: .
clone_size: many
j_call: TRBJ2-3
cdr3_aa: CATSDLGIRGSDTQYF
cdr3_nt: TGTGCCACCAGTGATTTAGGCATCCGGGGATCAGATACGCAGTATTTT

v_call: TRBV20-1
d_call: TRBD1
clone_size: .
j_call: TRBJ1-2
cdr3_aa: CSAPTTGTGYGYTF
cdr3_nt: TGCAGTGCCCCTACGACAGGGACTGGTTATGGCTACACCTTC

v_call: TRBV5-5
d_call: .
clone_size: .
j_call: TRBJ2-5
cdr3_aa: CASSLPTRSETLYF
cdr3_nt: TGTGCCAGCAGCCTCCCGACTAGGTCGGAGACCCTGTACTTC

v_call: TRBV5-1
d_call: TRBD1
clone_size: .
j_call: TRBJ1-1
cdr3_aa: CASSWTQGTEAFF
cdr3_nt: TGCGCCAGCAGCTGGACACAGGGGACTGAAGCTTTCTTT

v_call: TRBV5-1
d_call: .
clone_size: many
j_call: TRBJ1-2
cdr3_aa: CASSPEGQNYGYTF
cdr3_nt: TGCGCCAGCAGCCCCGAAGGACAGAACTATGGCTACACCTTC

v_call: TRBV7-2
d_call: .
clone_size: many
j_call: TRBJ1-5
cdr3_aa: CASSQGYSNQPQHF
cdr3_nt: TGTGCCAGCAGCCAGGGGTATAGCAATCAGCCCCAGCATTTT

v_call: TRBV7-2
d_call: TRBD2
clone_size: .
j_call: TRBJ2-2
cdr3_aa: CASRSAGGLVTGELFF
cdr3_nt: TGTGCCAGCAGAAGCGCGGGGGGGCTGGTCACCGGGGAGCTGTTTTTT

v_call: TRBV5-5
d_call: .
clone_size: .
j_call: TRBJ1-2
cdr3_aa: CASSLDSYPYGYTF
cdr3_nt: TGTGCCAGCAGCTTGGACAGTTACCCATATGGCTACACCTTC

v_call: TRBV19
d_call: .
clone_size: .
j_call: TRBJ1-3
cdr3_aa: CASSISTGVGNTIYF
cdr3_nt: TGTGCCAGTAGCATCTCGACTGGCGTTGGAAACACCATATATTTT

v_call: TRBV11-2
d_call: TRBD1
clone_size: many
j_call: TRBJ2-1
cdr3_aa: CASSLAGQGGNEQFF
cdr3_nt: TGTGCCAGCAGCTTGGCGGGACAGGGCGGGAATGAGCAGTTCTTC

v_call: TRBV5-4
d_call: TRBD2
clone_size: .
j_call: TRBJ2-4
cdr3_aa: CASSPSGEGAKNIQYF
cdr3_nt: TGTGCCAGCAGTCCGAGCGGGGAGGGAGCCAAAAACATTCAGTACTTC

v_call: TRBV3-1
d_call: TRBD1
clone_size: .
j_call: TRBJ1-5
cdr3_aa: CASSQGGTVNQPQHF
cdr3_nt: TGTGCCAGCAGCCAAGGAGGGACAGTCAATCAGCCCCAGCATTTT

v_call: TRBV12-1
d_call: .
clone_size: few
j_call: TRBJ2-1
cdr3_aa: CASSFGAYIYYNEQFF
cdr3_nt: TGTGCCAGCAGCTTTGGGGCCTACATCTACTACAATGAGCAGTTCTTC

v_call: TRBV12-3/TRBV12-4
d_call: .
clone_size: .
j_call: TRBJ2-3
cdr3_aa: CASSLSVKTDTQYF
cdr3_nt: TGTGCCAGCAGTTTAAGCGTGAAAACAGATACGCAGTATTTT

v_call: TRBV5-6
d_call: .
clone_size: many
j_call: TRBJ2-1
cdr3_aa: CASSLSPDNEQFF
cdr3_nt: TGTGCCAGCAGCTTGTCGCCCGACAATGAGCAGTTCTTC

v_call: TRBV6-2/TRBV6-3
d_call: .
clone_size: once
j_call: TRBJ2-7
cdr3_aa: CASSYQTGYERYF
cdr3_nt: TGTGCCAGCAGTTACCAAACGGGCTACGAGCGGTACTTC

v_call: TRBV30
d_call: .
clone_size: few
j_call: TRBJ2-7
cdr3_aa: CAWTGADRLPQYF
cdr3_nt: TGTGCCTGGACGGGGGCCGACCGGTTACCCCAGTACTTC